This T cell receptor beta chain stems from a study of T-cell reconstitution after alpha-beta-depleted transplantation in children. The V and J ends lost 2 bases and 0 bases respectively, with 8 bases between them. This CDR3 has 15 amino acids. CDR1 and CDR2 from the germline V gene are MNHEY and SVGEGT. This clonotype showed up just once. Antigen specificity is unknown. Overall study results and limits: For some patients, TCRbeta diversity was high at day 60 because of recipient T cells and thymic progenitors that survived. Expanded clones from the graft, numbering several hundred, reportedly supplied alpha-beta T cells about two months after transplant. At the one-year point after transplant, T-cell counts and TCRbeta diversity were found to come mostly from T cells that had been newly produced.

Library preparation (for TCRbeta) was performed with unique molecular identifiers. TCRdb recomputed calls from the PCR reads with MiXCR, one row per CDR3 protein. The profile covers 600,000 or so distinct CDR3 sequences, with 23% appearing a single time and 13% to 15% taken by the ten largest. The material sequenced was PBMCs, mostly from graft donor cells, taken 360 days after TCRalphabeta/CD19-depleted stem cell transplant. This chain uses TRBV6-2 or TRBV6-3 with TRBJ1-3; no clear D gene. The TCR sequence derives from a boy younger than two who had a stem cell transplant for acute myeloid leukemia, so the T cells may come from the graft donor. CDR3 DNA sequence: TGTGCCAGCAGTTACAGGAGGGCCTCTGGAAACACCATATATTTT. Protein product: CASSYRRASGNTIYF.